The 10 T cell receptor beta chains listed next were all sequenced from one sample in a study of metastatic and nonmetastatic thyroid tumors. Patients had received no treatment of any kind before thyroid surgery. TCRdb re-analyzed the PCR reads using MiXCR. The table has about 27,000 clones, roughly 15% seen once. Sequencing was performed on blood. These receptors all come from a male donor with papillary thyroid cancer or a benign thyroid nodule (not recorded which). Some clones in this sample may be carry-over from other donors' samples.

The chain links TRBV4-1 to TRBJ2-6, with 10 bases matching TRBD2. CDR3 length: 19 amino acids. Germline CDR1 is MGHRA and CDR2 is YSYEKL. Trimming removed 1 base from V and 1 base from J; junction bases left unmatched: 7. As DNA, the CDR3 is TGCGCCAGCAGCCAAGTTGGACTAGCGGACCTATCTGGGGCCAACGTCCTGACTTTC. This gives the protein CASSQVGLADLSGANVLTF.

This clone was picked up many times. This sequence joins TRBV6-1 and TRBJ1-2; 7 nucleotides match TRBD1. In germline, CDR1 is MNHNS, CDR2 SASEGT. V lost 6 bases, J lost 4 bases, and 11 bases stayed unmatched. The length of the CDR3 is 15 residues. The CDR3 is CASRAGQPFGYGYTF. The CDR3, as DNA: TGTGCCAGCAGAGCGGGACAGCCCTTTGGCTATGGCTACACCTTC.

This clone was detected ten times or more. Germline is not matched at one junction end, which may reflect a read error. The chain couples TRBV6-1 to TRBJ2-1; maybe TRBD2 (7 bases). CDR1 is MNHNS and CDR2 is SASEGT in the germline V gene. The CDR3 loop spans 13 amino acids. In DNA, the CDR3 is TGTGCCAGCAGCGAAGGGAGGGGGAGTGAGCAGTTCTTC. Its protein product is CASSEGRGSEQFF.

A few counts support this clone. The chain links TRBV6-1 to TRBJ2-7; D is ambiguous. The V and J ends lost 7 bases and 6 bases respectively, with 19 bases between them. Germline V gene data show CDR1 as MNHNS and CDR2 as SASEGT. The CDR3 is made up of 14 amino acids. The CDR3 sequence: CASTLMVRDFEQYF. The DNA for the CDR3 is TGTGCCAGCACCCTTATGGTAAGAGACTTCGAGCAGTACTTC.

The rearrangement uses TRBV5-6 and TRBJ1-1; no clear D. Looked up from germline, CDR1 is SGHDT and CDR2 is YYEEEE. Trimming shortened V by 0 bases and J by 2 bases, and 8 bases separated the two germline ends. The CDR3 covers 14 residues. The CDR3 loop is CASSLGRTNTEAFF. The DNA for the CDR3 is TGTGCCAGCAGCTTGGGGAGGACCAACACTGAAGCTTTCTTT.

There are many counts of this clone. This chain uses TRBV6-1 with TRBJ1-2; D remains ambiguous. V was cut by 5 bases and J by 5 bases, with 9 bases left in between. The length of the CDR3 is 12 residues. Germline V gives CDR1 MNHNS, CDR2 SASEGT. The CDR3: CASSPESYGYTF. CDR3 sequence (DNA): TGTGCCAGCAGTCCGGAGTCGTATGGCTACACCTTC.

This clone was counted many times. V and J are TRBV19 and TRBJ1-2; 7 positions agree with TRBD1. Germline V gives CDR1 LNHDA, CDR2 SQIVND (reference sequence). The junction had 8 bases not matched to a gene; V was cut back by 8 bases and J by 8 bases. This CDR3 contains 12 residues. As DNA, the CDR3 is TGTGCCAGTGACACAGGGGTGAGAGGCTACACCTTC. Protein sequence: CASDTGVRGYTF.

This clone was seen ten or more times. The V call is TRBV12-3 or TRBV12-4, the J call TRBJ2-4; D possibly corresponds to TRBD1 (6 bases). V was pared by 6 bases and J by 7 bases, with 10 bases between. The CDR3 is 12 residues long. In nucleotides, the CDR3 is TGTGCCAGCAGCGAAGACAGGAACATTCAGTACTTC. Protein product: CASSEDRNIQYF.

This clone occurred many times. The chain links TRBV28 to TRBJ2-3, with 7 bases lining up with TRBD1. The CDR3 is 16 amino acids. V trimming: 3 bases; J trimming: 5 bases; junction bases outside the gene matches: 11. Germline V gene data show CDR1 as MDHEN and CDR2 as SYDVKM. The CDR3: CASSFPLRGQEDTQYF. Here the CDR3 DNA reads TGTGCCAGCAGTTTTCCGTTAAGGGGGCAGGAAGATACGCAGTATTTT.

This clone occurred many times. CDR3: CASTPGQYNSPLHF. The CDR3 DNA sequence: TGTGCCAGCACCCCGGGCCAGTACAATTCACCCCTCCACTTT. The chain couples TRBV28 to TRBJ1-6; no firm D call. CDR3 length equals 14 residues. The V gene lost 7 bases and the J gene lost 7 bases, with 14 bases spanning the gap. Germline CDR1 and CDR2: MDHEN and SYDVKM.